A selection of T cell receptor beta chains follows, all from one sample in a study of CD8+ T cells in alopecia areata. Measured with immunoSEQ multiplex PCR; TCRdb has only the in-frame clones, and not every one. The data show about 140,000 clones, with around 82% seen just once and 25% held by the top ten. This specimen was CD8+ T cells sorted from blood, taken at week 4, from a patient treated with tofacitinib. These receptors were collected from a human donor with alopecia areata. CDR3s include the opening cysteine and the closing phenylalanine or tryptophan. Each record gives: clone size, V gene, J gene, D gene, CDR3 protein, CDR3 DNA. D genes are given only for firm matches. A row's size may be missing; if present it is once, few, many or a size class.

abundance: -; v_gene: TRBV6-5; j_gene: TRBJ1-1; d_gene: -; CDR3aa: CASSYTAQNTEAFF; CDR3nt: TGTGCCAGCAGTTACACAGCCCAGAACACTGAAGCTTTCTTT
abundance: -; v_gene: TRBV10-3; j_gene: TRBJ2-7; d_gene: -; CDR3aa: CAIRKLDSYEQYF; CDR3nt: TGTGCCATCAGAAAGCTCGACAGCTACGAGCAGTACTTC
abundance: -; v_gene: TRBV4-1; j_gene: TRBJ1-4; d_gene: -; CDR3aa: CASSLGPGWEKLFF; CDR3nt: TGCGCCAGCAGCCTCGGCCCGGGTTGGGAAAAACTGTTTTTT
abundance: -; v_gene: TRBV7-8; j_gene: TRBJ2-7; d_gene: -; CDR3aa: CASERDTSYEQYF; CDR3nt: TGTGCCAGCGAAAGAGACACATCCTACGAGCAGTACTTC
abundance: -; v_gene: TRBV10-3; j_gene: TRBJ1-2; d_gene: TRBD1; CDR3aa: CAISDPDRGRTYGYTF; CDR3nt: TGTGCCATCAGTGACCCGGACAGGGGTCGTACCTATGGCTACACCTTC
abundance: -; v_gene: TRBV4-3; j_gene: TRBJ2-5; d_gene: -; CDR3aa: CASSQDPGLLTETQYF; CDR3nt: TGCGCCAGCAGCCAAGATCCGGGACTTCTCACGGAGACCCAGTACTTC
abundance: once; v_gene: TRBV5-6; j_gene: TRBJ2-5; d_gene: -; CDR3aa: CASSLAKRAQETQYF; CDR3nt: TGTGCCAGCAGCTTGGCGAAAAGGGCCCAAGAGACCCAGTACTTC
abundance: -; v_gene: TRBV6-5; j_gene: TRBJ1-2; d_gene: -; CDR3aa: CASSLVGTSNYGYTF; CDR3nt: TGTGCCAGCAGCCTCGTGGGGACCTCTAACTATGGCTACACCTTC
abundance: -; v_gene: TRBV4-1; j_gene: TRBJ2-7; d_gene: TRBD2; CDR3aa: CASSQRAGGSYEQYF; CDR3nt: TGCGCCAGCAGCCAGAGAGCGGGGGGCTCCTACGAGCAGTACTTC
abundance: once; v_gene: TRBV15; j_gene: TRBJ2-7; d_gene: -; CDR3aa: CATSTPHREKQYF; CDR3nt: TGTGCCACCAGCACTCCTCACAGGGAGAAGCAGTACTTC
abundance: once; v_gene: TRBV11-2; j_gene: TRBJ2-5; d_gene: TRBD2; CDR3aa: CASSLESSGPNGETQYF; CDR3nt: TGTGCCAGCAGCTTAGAGAGTAGCGGGCCAAACGGGGAGACCCAGTACTTC
abundance: -; v_gene: TRBV28; j_gene: TRBJ2-1; d_gene: -; CDR3aa: CASSPRNEQFF; CDR3nt: TGTGCCAGCAGCCCTCGAAATGAGCAGTTCTTC
abundance: once; v_gene: TRBV7-9; j_gene: TRBJ2-3; d_gene: TRBD2; CDR3aa: CASSPTPGTTGPDTQYF; CDR3nt: TGTGCCAGCAGCCCCACCCCCGGGACTACGGGCCCAGATACGCAGTATTTT
abundance: -; v_gene: TRBV7-7; j_gene: TRBJ2-1; d_gene: TRBD2; CDR3aa: CASSPKQGGGGDEQFF; CDR3nt: TGTGCTAGCAGCCCTAAGCAGGGAGGCGGGGGAGATGAGCAGTTCTTC
abundance: few; v_gene: TRBV4-1; j_gene: TRBJ1-4; d_gene: -; CDR3aa: CASSQDAGIGEKLFF; CDR3nt: TGCGCCAGCAGCCAAGATGCGGGAATAGGGGAAAAACTGTTTTTT
abundance: once; v_gene: TRBV4-1; j_gene: TRBJ2-7; d_gene: -; CDR3aa: CASSLHLRGSYEQYF; CDR3nt: TGCGCCAGCAGCCTCCATCTGAGGGGTTCCTACGAGCAGTACTTC
abundance: -; v_gene: TRBV14; j_gene: TRBJ2-3; d_gene: -; CDR3aa: CASSQVGGVDTDTQYF; CDR3nt: TGTGCCAGCAGCCAAGTTGGAGGAGTCGACACAGATACGCAGTATTTT
abundance: once; v_gene: TRBV4-1; j_gene: TRBJ2-3; d_gene: -; CDR3aa: CASSDGHREGDTQYF; CDR3nt: TGCGCCAGCAGCGACGGACACAGGGAGGGAGATACGCAGTATTTT
abundance: -; v_gene: TRBV29-1; j_gene: TRBJ2-6; d_gene: -; CDR3aa: CSVARVPSGANVLTF; CDR3nt: TGCAGCGTTGCCCGGGTCCCCTCTGGGGCCAACGTCCTGACTTTC
abundance: -; v_gene: TRBV18; j_gene: TRBJ2-4; d_gene: TRBD2; CDR3aa: CASSPSGGAEYIQYF; CDR3nt: TGTGCCAGCTCACCTAGCGGGGGGGCCGAATACATTCAGTACTTC
abundance: -; v_gene: TRBV27; j_gene: TRBJ1-2; d_gene: TRBD1; CDR3aa: CASSRQGNAYGYTF; CDR3nt: TGTGCCAGCAGCCGACAGGGTAATGCCTATGGCTACACCTTC
abundance: once; v_gene: TRBV13; j_gene: TRBJ2-4; d_gene: -; CDR3aa: CASSSLLAKNIQYF; CDR3nt: TGTGCCAGCAGCTCACTACTAGCCAAAAACATTCAGTACTTC